The 13 T cell receptor beta chains reported below all come from one sample, sequenced in a study of blood T cell repertoires in COVID-19. Assay: immunoSEQ multiplex PCR; the TCRdb copy retains only in-frame clones and omits some. The sample records 90,000 to 150,000 clones, 65% to 80% being singletons. The sequencing input was peripheral blood. All receptors come from a human donor with acute or convalescent COVID-19. The donor label of this sample is uncertain.

This clone was observed at least ten times. This rearrangement joins TRBV7-2 to TRBJ1-2; a weak D match, TRBD1 (6 bases). V was trimmed by 6 bases and J by 6 bases, leaving 20 bases between them. In germline, CDR1 is SGHTA, CDR2 FQGNSA. The CDR3 is 15 residues long. The CDR3 region is CASRSGRGMWDGYTF. The CDR3 DNA reads TGTGCCAGCAGGTCGGGTAGGGGGATGTGGGATGGCTACACCTTC.

The chain recombines TRBV4-2 with TRBJ2-3, with D unclear. Trimming pared 0 bases from V and 8 bases from J, leaving 9 bases between. Germline CDR1 is LGHNA and CDR2 is YNFKEQ. The CDR3 runs to 13 residues. Here the CDR3 reads CASSQDQRSTQYF. In DNA form, the CDR3 reads TGTGCCAGCAGCCAAGATCAGCGTAGTACGCAGTATTTT.

The rearrangement links TRBV6-4 to TRBJ1-6; D perhaps matches TRBD1 (5 bases). Germline values: CDR1 MRHNA, CDR2 SNTAGT. Trimming left V 4 bases short and J 7 bases short, with 8 bases between. The CDR3 totals 13 residues. In nucleotides, the CDR3 is TGTGCCAGCAGTGCCAGGGAAAATTCACCCCTCCACTTT. This sequence encodes CASSARENSPLHF.

The rearrangement links TRBV7-8 to TRBJ2-3; TRBD1 might be the D (5 bases). V was trimmed by 5 bases and J by 1 base, leaving 10 bases between them. Germline CDR1 is SGHVS and CDR2 is FQNEAQ. This CDR3 contains 14 residues. The CDR3 DNA is TGTGCCAGCAGCCAGGACACGGGCACAGATACGCAGTATTTT. Translation gives CASSQDTGTDTQYF.

This clone has a single count. The genes are TRBV11-2 and TRBJ2-5, with TRBD1 as a possible D gene (5 bases). Germline CDR1 and CDR2: SGHAT and FQNNGV. Trimming took 3 bases from V and 5 from J, leaving 19 bases between them. This CDR3 is built from 16 residues. CDR3 protein: CASSFGRQGLGETQYF. In DNA, the CDR3 is TGTGCCAGCAGCTTCGGTCGGCAGGGTCTAGGGGAGACCCAGTACTTC.

V is TRBV19 and J is TRBJ1-2; 11 nucleotides agree with TRBD1. From germline, CDR1 is LNHDA and CDR2 SQIVND (reference sequence). This CDR3 spans 14 amino acids. The junction had 0 bases not matched to a gene; V was cut back by 6 bases and J by 0 bases. The CDR3 here is CASRGQGANYGYTF. The CDR3 bases are TGTGCCAGTAGGGGACAGGGGGCTAACTATGGCTACACCTTC.

The chain recombines TRBV11-2 with TRBJ1-1; 9 bases map to TRBD1. The CDR3 runs to 15 residues. After removal of 5 bases from V and 4 bases from J, the junction contained 8 bases not matched to a gene. Germline values: CDR1 SGHAT, CDR2 FQNNGV. CDR3 protein: CASSQYRGQGTEAFF. The CDR3 bases are TGTGCCAGCAGCCAATACAGGGGGCAGGGCACTGAAGCTTTCTTT.

For the CDR3, the DNA is TGTGCCAGCACCCGGGAGGGGGTCTCTGGAAACACCATATATTTT. Translated: CASTREGVSGNTIYF. This chain connects TRBV5-5 to TRBJ1-3, with D possibly TRBD1 on 6 matching bases. The germline gives CDR1 SGHKS, CDR2 YYEKEE (reference sequence). Trimming cost V 6 bases and J 0 bases, with 13 bases left between them. The CDR3 has 15 amino acids.

This rearrangement joins TRBV14 to TRBJ1-2; possibly TRBD1 for D (5 bases). Trimming removed 1 base from V and 8 bases from J, with 11 bases in between. The V gene's germline CDR1 is SGHDN and CDR2 FVKESK. The CDR3 is 13 residues long. The DNA of the CDR3 is TGTGCCAGCAGCCAAGTTACGTACAGGGGCTACACCTTC. It encodes CASSQVTYRGYTF.

The chain has TRBV9 and TRBJ2-3; a possible D gene is TRBD2 (7 bases). Germline CDR1 is SGDLS and CDR2 is YYNGEE. V dropped 0 bases and J dropped 1 base, with 18 bases sitting between them. This CDR3 has 18 amino acids. DNA of the CDR3: TGTGCCAGCAGCGTAGAAATCGGGCGGGGGACACGCACAGATACGCAGTATTTT. It specifies CASSVEIGRGTRTDTQYF.

The V call is TRBV10-3, the J call TRBJ1-1, with D possibly TRBD1 on 5 matching bases. The CDR3 has 12 amino acids. Germline lookup yields CDR1 ENHRY and CDR2 SYGVKD. The V and J ends lost 7 bases and 7 bases respectively, with 13 bases between them. CDR3 amino acids: CAIMPRQGEAFF. CDR3 bases: TGTGCCATCATGCCGCGCCAGGGTGAAGCTTTCTTT.

This chain links TRBV30 with TRBJ2-3, with TRBD2 matching 14 bases. Trimming removed 6 bases from V and 1 base from J; junction bases left unmatched: 3. Germline V gene lookup returns CDR1 GTSNPN and CDR2 SVGIG (reference sequence). The CDR3 has 15 amino acids. DNA of the CDR3: TGTGCCTGCGGGGGACTAGCGGGGGGCACAGATACGCAGTATTTT. Its translation: CACGGLAGGTDTQYF.

The J gene is TRBJ1-2, the V gene TRBV6-6; 7 bases are a match to TRBD1. The CDR3 length is 14 residues. The J segment lost 3 bases and the V segment lost 6 bases, leaving 7 bases of the junction unmatched. Germline V gene data show CDR1 as MNHNY and CDR2 as SVGAGI (reference sequence). CDR3 in amino acids: CASSPRGVYYGYTF. The CDR3 DNA sequence: TGTGCCAGCAGCCCCAGGGGGGTCTACTATGGCTACACCTTC.